This note documents a single T cell receptor (beta chain) sequence. V gave up 1 base and J gave up 4 bases; unmatched junction bases: 5. The CDR3 extends over 15 amino acids. The germline V gene encodes CDR1 SGHTA and CDR2 FQGNSA. This sample is drawn from a study of T cell changes during pregnancy in multiple sclerosis. Generated by immunoSEQ multiplex PCR, the TCRdb table keeps only in-frame clones and is missing some. The sample gives about 60,000 clones, 92% of which show up once; under 0.95% is in the top ten. Sequencing was performed on peripheral blood, taken in the first trimester of pregnancy. This sequence joins TRBV7-2 and TRBJ1-1; 8 nucleotides align to TRBD1. The clonotype originates from a female donor with multiple sclerosis, enrolled in a pregnancy study. The DNA of the CDR3 is TGTGCCAGCAGCTTAGGGCGGACAGGGACCACTGAAGCTTTCTTT. Encoded protein: CASSLGRTGTTEAFF.